This T cell receptor gamma chain was captured in a study of Vδ1+ human thymocytes. RNA was extracted from the cells and then reverse transcribed. CDR3 amplicons came from multiplex PCR with pooled V-gene forward and constant-region reverse primers. TCRdb redid clone calling on the multiplex PCR reads using CATT. The sample contains tens of thousands of gamma-chain clones, around 20% of which appear only once. On this clone: Its matching antigen is unknown.

The V gene end was trimmed by 4 bases and the J gene end by 9 bases; junction bases not matched to a gene: 6. Looked up from germline, CDR1 is VTNTFY and CDR2 is YDVSTARD (reference sequence). CDR3 size: 11 residues. The study, taken as a whole, reports: Bulk data may be misread because of unexpected Vdelta2 sequences. Thymic delta-chain repertoires held approximately 20% Vdelta2 sequences and few Vdelta3, despite high sort purity. Donors shared many TRG clonotypes but few TRD clonotypes. In the thymus, TRG and TRD repertoires looked highly polyclonal with Gaussian CDR3 lengths.

Between 98% and 99.6% of sorted thymocytes were Vdelta1+. The sequence was collected from a girl in the first two years of life who had congenital heart surgery. J is TRGJ1 or TRGJ2 and V is TRGV3. The sample consisted of Vdelta1+ gamma-delta thymocytes from the thymus. Subset reported: FACS-sorted CD3+ TCRalphabeta- TCRVdelta1+ TCRVdelta2- thymocytes. CDR3 nucleotides: TGTGCCACCTGGGAGACGTGTAAGAAACTCTTT. Its translation: CATWETCKKLF.